A single sample gave rise to the 8 T cell receptor beta chains below, sequenced in a study of identical twins. Each CDR3 protein gets one entry after TCRdb re-called the 5' RACE reads with MiXCR. This sample has about 240,000 distinct CDR3 sequences, with roughly 10% found just once. The sample was memory T cells sorted from blood. The origin of the receptors is a man aged 50-59 years in good health.

This clonotype was seen at least ten times. This rearrangement joins TRBV7-2 to TRBJ1-5; D call uncertain. This CDR3 is 13 amino acids long. V was pared by 5 bases and J by 0 bases, with 5 bases between. Germline CDR1 is SGHTA and CDR2 is FQGNSA. The CDR3 DNA follows: TGTGCCAGCAGCGTCTATAGCAATCAGCCCCAGCATTTT. This codes for CASSVYSNQPQHF.

This clonotype was counted many times. This chain joins TRBV6-1 and TRBJ2-1; 8 nucleotides match TRBD2. The length of the CDR3 is 16 residues. The germline V gene has CDR1 MNHNS and CDR2 SASEGT. J lost 4 bases, V lost 8 bases, and 13 bases had no gene match. This chain's CDR3 is CASSYGGGGIYNEQFF. CDR3 in DNA: TGTGCCAGCTCCTATGGGGGCGGGGGGATATACAATGAGCAGTTCTTC.

This clonotype was recorded at least ten times. This rearrangement joins TRBV7-6 to TRBJ2-1, with a tentative D call TRBD2 (7 bases). The CDR3 runs to 14 residues. V gave up 5 bases and J gave up 6 bases, with 14 bases separating them. In germline, CDR1 is SGHVS, CDR2 FNYEAQ. In nucleotides, the CDR3 is TGTGCCAGCAGCCTATCGGGGGGCCTCAATGAGCAGTTCTTC. This sequence encodes CASSLSGGLNEQFF.

This clonotype was seen repeatedly, ten times or more. The chain joins TRBV27 to TRBJ1-1; the D is unclear. In germline, CDR1 is MNHEY, CDR2 SMNVEV (reference sequence). The CDR3 loop spans 14 amino acids. Trimming left V 5 bases short and J 0 bases short, with 10 bases between. The CDR3 is CASSTQELNTEAFF. The CDR3 DNA reads TGTGCCAGCAGTACTCAGGAATTGAACACTGAAGCTTTCTTT.

This chain uses TRBV12-3 or TRBV12-4 with TRBJ2-7, with D possibly being TRBD1 (5 bases). The V and J ends lost 5 bases and 3 bases respectively, with 11 bases between them. This CDR3 is built from 13 residues. In DNA, the CDR3 is TGTGCCAGCAGTAGCAGGGCCGTCTACGAGCAGTACTTC. Amino acids: CASSSRAVYEQYF.

This clonotype was picked up many times. The V call is TRBV29-1, the J call TRBJ2-2; 8 nucleotides agree with TRBD2. The CDR3 runs 14 residues. Losses at the gene ends were 5 bases for V and 6 bases for J; bases not matched to a gene: 8. CDR1 and CDR2 from the germline V gene are SQVTM and ANQGSEA. CDR3 loop: CSVNSGGLAGELFF. As DNA, the CDR3 is TGCAGCGTTAACTCGGGGGGGTTGGCCGGGGAGCTGTTTTTT.

In its sample, this clonotype was seen a few times. The chain links TRBV20-1 to TRBJ2-7; TRBD2 matches 10 bases. The CDR3 length is 15 residues. CDR1 is DFQATT, CDR2 SNEGSKA, per germline (reference sequence). V lost 4 bases to trimming and J lost 0 bases; unmatched junction nucleotides: 6. CDR3 region: CSATVPSGGSYEQYF. Written as DNA, the CDR3 is TGCAGTGCTACCGTTCCTAGCGGGGGCTCCTACGAGCAGTACTTC.

With regard to this clonotype: A much larger clone is a single base away; this may be a read error. V usage is TRBV6-2 or TRBV6-3 and J usage is TRBJ1-1; maybe TRBD1 (6 bases). From germline, CDR1 is MNHEY and CDR2 SVGEGT. The length of the CDR3 is 13 residues. The CDR3 bases are TGTGCCAGCAGACAGGGCCGGAACCCTGAAGCTTTCTTT. It specifies CASRQGRNPEAFF.